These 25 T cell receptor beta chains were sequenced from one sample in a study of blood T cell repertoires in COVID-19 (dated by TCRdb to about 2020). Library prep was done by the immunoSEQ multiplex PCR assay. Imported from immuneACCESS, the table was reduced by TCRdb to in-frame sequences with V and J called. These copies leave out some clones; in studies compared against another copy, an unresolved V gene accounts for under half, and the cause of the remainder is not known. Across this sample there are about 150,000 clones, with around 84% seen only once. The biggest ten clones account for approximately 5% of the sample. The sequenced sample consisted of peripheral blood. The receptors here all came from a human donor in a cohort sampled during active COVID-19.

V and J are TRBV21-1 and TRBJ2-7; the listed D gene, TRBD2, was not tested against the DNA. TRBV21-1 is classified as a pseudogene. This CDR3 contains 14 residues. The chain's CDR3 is CASSNGEVGDEQYV. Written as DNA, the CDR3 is TGTGCCAGCAGCAACGGGGAGGTTGGGGACGAGCAGTACGTC.

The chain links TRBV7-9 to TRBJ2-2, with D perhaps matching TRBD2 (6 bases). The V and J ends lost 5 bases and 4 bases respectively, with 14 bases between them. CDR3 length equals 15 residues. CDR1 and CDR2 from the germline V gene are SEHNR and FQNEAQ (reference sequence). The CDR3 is CASSRGVGSTGELFF. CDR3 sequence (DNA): TGTGCCAGCAGCCGCGGGGTCGGGAGCACCGGGGAGCTGTTTTTT.

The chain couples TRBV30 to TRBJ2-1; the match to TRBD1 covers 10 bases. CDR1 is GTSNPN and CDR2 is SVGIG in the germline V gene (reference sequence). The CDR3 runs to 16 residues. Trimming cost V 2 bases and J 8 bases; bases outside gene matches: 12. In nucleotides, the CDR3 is TGTGCCTGGAGTATAACGCCGGGACAGGGGTCCGATGAGCAGTTCTTC. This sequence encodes CAWSITPGQGSDEQFF.

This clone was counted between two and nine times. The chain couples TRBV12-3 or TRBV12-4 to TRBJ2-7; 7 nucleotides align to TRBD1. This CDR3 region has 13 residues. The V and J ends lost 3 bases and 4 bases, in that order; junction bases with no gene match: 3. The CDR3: CASSLGDSYEQYF. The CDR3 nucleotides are TGTGCCAGCAGTTTGGGGGACAGTTACGAGCAGTACTTC.

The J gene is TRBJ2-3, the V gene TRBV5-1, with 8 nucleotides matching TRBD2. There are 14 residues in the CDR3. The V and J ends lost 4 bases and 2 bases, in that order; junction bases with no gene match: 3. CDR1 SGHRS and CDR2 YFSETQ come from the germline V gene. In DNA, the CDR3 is TGCGCCAGCAGCGTAGCGGGGCTCACAGATACGCAGTATTTT. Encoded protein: CASSVAGLTDTQYF.

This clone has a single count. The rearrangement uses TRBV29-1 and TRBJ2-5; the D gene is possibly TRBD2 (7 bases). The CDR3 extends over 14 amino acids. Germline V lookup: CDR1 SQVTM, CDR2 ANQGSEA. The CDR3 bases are TGCAGTCCCGAGCCAGGGGACTATGACGGGACCCAGTACTTC. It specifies CSPEPGDYDGTQYF. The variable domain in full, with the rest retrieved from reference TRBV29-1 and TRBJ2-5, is SAVISQKPSRDICQRGTSLTIQCQVDSQVTMMFWYRQQPGQSLTLIATANQGSEATYESGFVIDKFPISRPNLTFSTLTVSNMSPEDSSIYLCSPEPGDYDGTQYFGPGTRLLVL.

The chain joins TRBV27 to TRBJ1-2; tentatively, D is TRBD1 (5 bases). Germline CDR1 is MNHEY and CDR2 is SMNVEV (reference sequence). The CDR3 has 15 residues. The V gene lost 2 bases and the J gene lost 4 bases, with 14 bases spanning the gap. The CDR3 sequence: CASSLGNRGTYGYTF. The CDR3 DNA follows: TGTGCCAGCAGTTTAGGTAATCGGGGGACCTATGGCTACACCTTC.

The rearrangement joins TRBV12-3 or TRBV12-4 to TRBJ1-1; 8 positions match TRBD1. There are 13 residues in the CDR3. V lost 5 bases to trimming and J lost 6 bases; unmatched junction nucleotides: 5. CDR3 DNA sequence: TGTGCCAGCAGTAGGACAGGGCTGGCTGAAGCTTTCTTT. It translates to CASSRTGLAEAFF.

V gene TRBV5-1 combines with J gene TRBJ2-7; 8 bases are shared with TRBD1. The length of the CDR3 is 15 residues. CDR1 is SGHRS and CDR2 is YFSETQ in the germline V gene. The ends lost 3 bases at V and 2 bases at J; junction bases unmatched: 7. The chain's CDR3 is CASSSTGTGAYEQYF. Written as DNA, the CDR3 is TGCGCCAGCAGCTCCACCGGGACAGGAGCCTACGAGCAGTACTTC. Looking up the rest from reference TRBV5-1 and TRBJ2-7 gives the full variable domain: KAGVTQTPRYLIKTRGQQVTLSCSPISGHRSVSWYQQTPGQGLQFLFEYFSETQRNKGNFPGRFSGRQFSNSRSEMNVSTLELGDSALYLCASSSTGTGAYEQYFGPGTRLTVT.

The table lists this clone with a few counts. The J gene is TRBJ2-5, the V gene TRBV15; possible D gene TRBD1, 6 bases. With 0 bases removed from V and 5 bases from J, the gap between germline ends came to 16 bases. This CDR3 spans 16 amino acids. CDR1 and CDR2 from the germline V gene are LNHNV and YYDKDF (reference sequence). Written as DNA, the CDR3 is TGTGCCACCAGCAGAGATTCGTCCAGGGGCTATGAGACCCAGTACTTC. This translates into CATSRDSSRGYETQYF.

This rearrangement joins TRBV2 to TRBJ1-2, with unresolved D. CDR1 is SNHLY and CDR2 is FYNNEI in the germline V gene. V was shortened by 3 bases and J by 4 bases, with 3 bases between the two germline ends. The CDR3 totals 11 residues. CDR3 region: CASSDGYGYTF. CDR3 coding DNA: TGTGCCAGCAGTGACGGCTATGGCTACACCTTC.

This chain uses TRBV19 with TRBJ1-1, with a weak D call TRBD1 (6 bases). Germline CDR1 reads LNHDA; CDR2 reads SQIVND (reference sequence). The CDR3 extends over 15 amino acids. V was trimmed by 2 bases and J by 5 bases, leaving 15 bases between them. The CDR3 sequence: CASSISGGARTEAFF. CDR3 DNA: TGTGCCAGTAGTATATCTGGGGGCGCGAGGACTGAAGCTTTCTTT.

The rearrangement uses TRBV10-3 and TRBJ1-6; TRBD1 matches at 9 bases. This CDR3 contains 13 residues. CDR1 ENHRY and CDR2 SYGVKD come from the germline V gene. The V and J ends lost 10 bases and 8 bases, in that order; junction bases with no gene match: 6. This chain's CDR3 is CATGTGRDSPLHF. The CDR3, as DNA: TGTGCCACAGGGACAGGGAGGGATTCACCCCTCCACTTT.

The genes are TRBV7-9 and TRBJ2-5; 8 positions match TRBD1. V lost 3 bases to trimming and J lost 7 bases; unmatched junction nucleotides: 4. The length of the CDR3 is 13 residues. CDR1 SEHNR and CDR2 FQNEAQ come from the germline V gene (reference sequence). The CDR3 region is CASSFQGAGTQYF. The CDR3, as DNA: TGTGCCAGCAGCTTTCAGGGGGCTGGGACCCAGTACTTC.

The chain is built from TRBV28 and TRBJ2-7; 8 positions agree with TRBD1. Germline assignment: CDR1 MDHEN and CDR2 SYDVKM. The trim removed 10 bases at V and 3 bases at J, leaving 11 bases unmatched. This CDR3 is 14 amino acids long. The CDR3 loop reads CATRTGTGVYEQYV. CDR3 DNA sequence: TGTGCCACCAGAACAGGGACAGGCGTCTACGAGCAGTACGTC.

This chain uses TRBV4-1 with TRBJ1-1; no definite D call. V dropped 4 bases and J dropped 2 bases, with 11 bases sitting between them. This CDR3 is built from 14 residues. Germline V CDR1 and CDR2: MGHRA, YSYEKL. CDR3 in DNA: TGCGCCAGCAGCCCCGGCGGGGTCAACACTGAAGCTTTCTTT. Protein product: CASSPGGVNTEAFF.

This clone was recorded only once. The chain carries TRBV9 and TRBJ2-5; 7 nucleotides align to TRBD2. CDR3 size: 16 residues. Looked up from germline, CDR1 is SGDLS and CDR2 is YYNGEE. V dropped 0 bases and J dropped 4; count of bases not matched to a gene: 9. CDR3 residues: CASSVGGRAVLETQYF. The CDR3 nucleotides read TGTGCCAGCAGCGTAGGAGGGAGGGCCGTATTAGAGACCCAGTACTTC.

CDR3 protein: CASSLKRQGAHEQYF. The CDR3 DNA follows: TGTGCCAGCAGTTTAAAAAGACAGGGGGCGCATGAGCAGTACTTC. The chain combines TRBV28 with TRBJ2-7; 10 bases match TRBD1. This CDR3 has 15 amino acids. Germline V lookup: CDR1 MDHEN, CDR2 SYDVKM. Trimming removed 2 bases from V and 7 bases from J; junction bases left unmatched: 8.

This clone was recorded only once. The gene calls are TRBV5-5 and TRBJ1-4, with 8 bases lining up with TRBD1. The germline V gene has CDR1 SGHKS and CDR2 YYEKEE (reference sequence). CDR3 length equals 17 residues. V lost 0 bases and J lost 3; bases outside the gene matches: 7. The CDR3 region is CASSLEGQDSSNEKLFF. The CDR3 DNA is TGTGCCAGCAGCTTGGAGGGACAGGACAGTTCTAATGAAAAACTGTTTTTT.

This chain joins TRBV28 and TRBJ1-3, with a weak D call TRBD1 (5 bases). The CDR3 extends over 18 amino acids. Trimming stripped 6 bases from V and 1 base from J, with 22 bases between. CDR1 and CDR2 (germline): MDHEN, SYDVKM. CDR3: CASSPFTGRGSSGNTIYF. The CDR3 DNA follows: TGTGCCAGCAGCCCCTTCACTGGAAGGGGATCGTCTGGAAACACCATATATTTT.

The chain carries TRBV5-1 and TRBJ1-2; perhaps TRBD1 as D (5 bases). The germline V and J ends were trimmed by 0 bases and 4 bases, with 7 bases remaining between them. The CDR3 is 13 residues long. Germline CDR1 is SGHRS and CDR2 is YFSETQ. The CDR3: CASSLEGLYGYTF. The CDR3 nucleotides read TGCGCCAGCAGCTTGGAGGGGCTCTATGGCTACACCTTC.

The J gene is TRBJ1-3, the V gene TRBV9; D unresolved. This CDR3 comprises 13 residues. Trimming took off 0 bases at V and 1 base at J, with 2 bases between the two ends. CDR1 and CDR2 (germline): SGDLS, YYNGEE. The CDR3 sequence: CASSVASGNTIYF. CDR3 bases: TGTGCCAGCAGCGTAGCGTCTGGAAACACCATATATTTT.

CDR3: CASSRTGPTETQYF. CDR3 DNA sequence: TGTGCCAGCAGCCGGACAGGCCCCACAGAGACCCAGTACTTC. The chain recombines TRBV7-2 with TRBJ2-5; TRBD1 matches at 7 bases. The V gene's germline CDR1 is SGHTA and CDR2 FQGNSA. V shed 5 bases and J 4 bases; nucleotides not matched to a gene: 7. The CDR3 sequence is 14 residues long.

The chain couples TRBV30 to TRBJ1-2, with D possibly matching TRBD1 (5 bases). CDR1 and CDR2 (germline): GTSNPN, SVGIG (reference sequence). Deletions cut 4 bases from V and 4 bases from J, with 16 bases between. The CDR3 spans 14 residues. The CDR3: CAWTPGPLGYGYTF. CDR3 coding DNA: TGTGCCTGGACCCCAGGGCCCTTAGGCTATGGCTACACCTTC. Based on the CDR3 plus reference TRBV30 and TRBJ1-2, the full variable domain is SQTIHQWPATLVQPVGSPLSLECTVEGTSNPNLYWYRQAAGRGLQLLFYSVGIGQISSEVPQNLSASRPQDRQFILSSKKLLLSDSGFYLCAWTPGPLGYGYTFGSGTRLTVV.

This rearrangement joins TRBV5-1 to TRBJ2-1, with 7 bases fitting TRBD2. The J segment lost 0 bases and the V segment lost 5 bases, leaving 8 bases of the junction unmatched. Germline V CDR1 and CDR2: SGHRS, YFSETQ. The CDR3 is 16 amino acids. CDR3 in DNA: TGCGCCAGCAGTTCTTCTAGCGGAGGCTCCTACAATGAGCAGTTCTTC. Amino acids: CASSSSSGGSYNEQFF.